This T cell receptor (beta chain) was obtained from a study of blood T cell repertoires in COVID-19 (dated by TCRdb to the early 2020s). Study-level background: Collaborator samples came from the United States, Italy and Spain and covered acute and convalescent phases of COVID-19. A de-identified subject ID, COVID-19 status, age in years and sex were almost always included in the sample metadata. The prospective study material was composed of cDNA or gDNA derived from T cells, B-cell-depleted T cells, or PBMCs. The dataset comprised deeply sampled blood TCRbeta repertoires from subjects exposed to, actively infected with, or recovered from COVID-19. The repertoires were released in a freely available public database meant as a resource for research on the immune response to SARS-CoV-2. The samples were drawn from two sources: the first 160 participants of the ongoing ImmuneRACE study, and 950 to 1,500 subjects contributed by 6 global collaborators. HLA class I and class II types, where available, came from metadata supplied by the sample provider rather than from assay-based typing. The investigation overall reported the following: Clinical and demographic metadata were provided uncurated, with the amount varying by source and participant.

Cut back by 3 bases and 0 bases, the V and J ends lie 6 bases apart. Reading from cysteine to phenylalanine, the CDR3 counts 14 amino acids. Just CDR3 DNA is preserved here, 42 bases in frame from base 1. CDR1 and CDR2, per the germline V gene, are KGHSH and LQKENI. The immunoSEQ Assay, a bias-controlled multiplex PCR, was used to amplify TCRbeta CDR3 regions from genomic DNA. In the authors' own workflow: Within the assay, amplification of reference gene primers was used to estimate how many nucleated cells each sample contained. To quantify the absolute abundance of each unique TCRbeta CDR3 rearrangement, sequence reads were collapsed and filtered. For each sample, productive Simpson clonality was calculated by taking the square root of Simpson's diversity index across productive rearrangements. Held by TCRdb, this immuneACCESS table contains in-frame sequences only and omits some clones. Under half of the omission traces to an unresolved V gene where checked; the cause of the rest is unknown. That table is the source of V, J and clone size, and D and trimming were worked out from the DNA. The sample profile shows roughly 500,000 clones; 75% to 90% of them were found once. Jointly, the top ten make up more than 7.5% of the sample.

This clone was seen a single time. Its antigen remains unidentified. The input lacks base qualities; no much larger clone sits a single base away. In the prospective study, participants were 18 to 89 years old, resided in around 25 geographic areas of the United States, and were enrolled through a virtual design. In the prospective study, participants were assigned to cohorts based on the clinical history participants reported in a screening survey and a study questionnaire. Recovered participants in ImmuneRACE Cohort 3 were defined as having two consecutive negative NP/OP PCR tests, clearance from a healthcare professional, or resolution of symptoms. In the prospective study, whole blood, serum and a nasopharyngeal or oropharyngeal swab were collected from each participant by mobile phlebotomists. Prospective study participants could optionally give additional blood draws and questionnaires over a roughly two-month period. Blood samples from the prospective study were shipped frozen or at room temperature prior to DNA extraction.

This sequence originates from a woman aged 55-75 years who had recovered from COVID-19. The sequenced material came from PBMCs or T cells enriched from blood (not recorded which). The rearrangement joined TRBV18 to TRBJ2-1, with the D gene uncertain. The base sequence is TGTGCCAGCTCACCCGCACTCTCCTACAATGAGCAGTTCTTC. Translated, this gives CASSPALSYNEQFF. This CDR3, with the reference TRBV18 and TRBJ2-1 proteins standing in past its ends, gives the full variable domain NAGVMQNPRHLVRRRGQEARLRCSPMKGHSHVYWYRQLPEEGLKFMVYLQKENIIDESGMPKERFSAEFPKEGPSILRIQQVVRGDSAAYFCASSPALSYNEQFFGPGTRLTVL.